The clone carrying this T cell receptor (beta chain) is medium-sized (0.01 to 0.1%) by share. Trimming pared 2 bases from V and 2 bases from J, leaving 8 bases between. The CDR3 sequence is 13 residues long. Germline V lookup: CDR1 DFQATT, CDR2 SNEGSKA (reference sequence). The data belong to a study of T cells in Graves' hyperthyroidism and ophthalmopathy. Out of more than 8 ml of fresh peripheral blood came the PBMCs. RNA transcripts served as the template for amplifying TCR beta CDR3 regions. In the first-round RT-PCR of the TCR CDR3, the HTBI primer set was used. MiXCR, applied by TCRdb to the multiplex PCR reads, yields one record per CDR3 protein. The data show approximately 28,000 distinct CDR3 sequences, less than 45% seen once.

What was sequenced was blood. The gene calls are TRBV20-1 and TRBJ2-3; D unclear. The receptor was isolated from a woman aged 25 to 39 with Graves' hyperthyroidism. CDR3 coding DNA: TGCAGTGCTAGACACGAACCCACAGATACGCAGTATTTT. Its translation: CSARHEPTDTQYF.